This T cell receptor (beta chain) emerged from a study of human T cells and chemical hapten exposure. This clonotype was seen repeatedly, ten times or more. As to time point: pre-sensitization, week 0. The treatment is: therapeutic diphenylcyclopropenone sensitization with weekly scalp DPC. TCRdb called the RACE reads again in MiXCR, with one record for every CDR3 protein. The sample has about 62,000 distinct CDR3 sequences, approximately 6.7% seen once. Germline values: CDR1 SNHLY, CDR2 FYNNEI. V lost 10 bases and J lost 4, with 14 bases in between. CDR3 length equals 13 residues. The receptor was isolated from a woman in her 30s with alopecia areata. Some clones in this sample may be carry-over from other donors' samples. The sample was whole blood, taken in connection with sensitization to the hapten diphenylcyclopropenone (DPC). This chain uses TRBV2 with TRBJ2-1; D gene ambiguous. As DNA, the CDR3 is TGTGCCACCACCCCGGGTCTTTACAATGAGCAGTTCTTC. It yields the protein CATTPGLYNEQFF.